This T cell receptor (beta chain) was identified in a study of cytomegalovirus exposure and HLA in healthy donors. It was with 60 Vbeta and 13 Jbeta primers that the PCR ran. Repertoires were generated with immunoSEQ multiplex PCR, while TCRdb's copy carries only in-frame clones and drops some. The data contain about 180,000 clones, around 80% of them seen just once; the ten biggest clones take up less than 1.5%. Trimming shortened V by 2 bases and J by 7 bases, and 21 bases separated the two germline ends. Germline V gives CDR1 KGHSH, CDR2 LQKENI. The CDR3 covers 17 residues. This chain uses TRBV18 with TRBJ2-1, with D tentatively TRBD2 (5 bases). Source material: PBMCs. The source is a man aged 18-30 years in good health and CMV-seronegative. In nucleotides, the CDR3 is TGTGCCAGCTCACCATCGGCTAGCAGACACAACGGGAATGAGCAGTTCTTC. As protein: CASSPSASRHNGNEQFF.